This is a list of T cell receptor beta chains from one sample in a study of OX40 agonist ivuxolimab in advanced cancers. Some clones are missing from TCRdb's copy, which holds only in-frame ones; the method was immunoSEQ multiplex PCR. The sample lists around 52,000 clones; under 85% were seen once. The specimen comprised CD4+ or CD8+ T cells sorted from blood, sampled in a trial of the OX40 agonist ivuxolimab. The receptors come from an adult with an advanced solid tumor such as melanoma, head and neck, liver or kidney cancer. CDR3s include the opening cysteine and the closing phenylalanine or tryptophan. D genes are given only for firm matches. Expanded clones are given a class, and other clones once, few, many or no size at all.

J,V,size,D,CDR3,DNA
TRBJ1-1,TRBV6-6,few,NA,CASSLNGNTEAFF,TGTGCCAGCAGTCTCAATGGGAACACTGAAGCTTTCTTT
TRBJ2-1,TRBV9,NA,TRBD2,CASGRGEIANEQFF,TGTGCCAGCGGACGGGGGGAGATAGCGAATGAGCAGTTCTTC
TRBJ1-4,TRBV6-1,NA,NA,CASSDGHHEKLFF,TGTGCCAGCAGTGATGGACATCACGAAAAACTGTTTTTT
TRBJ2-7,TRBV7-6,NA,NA,CASSLAEVNFPYEQYF,TGTGCCAGCAGCTTAGCAGAAGTCAATTTTCCCTACGAGCAGTACTTC
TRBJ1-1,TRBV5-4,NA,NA,CASSLPPGTANTEAFF,TGTGCCAGCAGCCTCCCGCCCGGGACGGCGAACACTGAAGCTTTCTTT
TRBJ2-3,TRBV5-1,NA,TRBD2,CASRFNSGGSTDTQYF,TGCGCCAGCCGGTTCAATTCGGGGGGGAGCACAGATACGCAGTATTTT
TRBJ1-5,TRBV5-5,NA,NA,CASSLNRGKPQHF,TGTGCCAGCAGCTTGAACCGGGGGAAGCCCCAGCATTTT
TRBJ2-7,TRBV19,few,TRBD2,CASTPGAGGQYEQYF,TGTGCCAGTACCCCCGGAGCGGGAGGTCAGTACGAGCAGTACTTC
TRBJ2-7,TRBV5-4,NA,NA,CASSDDYEQYF,TGTGCCAGCAGCGATGACTACGAGCAGTACTTC
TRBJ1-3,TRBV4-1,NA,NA,CASSQDRGRNTIYF,TGCGCCAGCAGCCAAGATAGAGGGCGAAACACCATATATTTT
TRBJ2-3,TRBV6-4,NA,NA,CASSEGPSADTQYF,TGTGCCAGCAGTGAAGGACCCAGCGCAGATACGCAGTATTTT
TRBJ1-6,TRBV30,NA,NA,CAWSFLGGNSPLHF,TGTGCCTGGAGTTTCCTGGGCGGTAATTCACCCCTCCACTTT
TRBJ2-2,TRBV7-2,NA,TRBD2,CASSLSGRANTGELFF,TGTGCCAGCAGCTTATCGGGGAGGGCGAACACCGGGGAGCTGTTTTTT
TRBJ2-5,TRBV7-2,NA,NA,CASSLVAGTKYF,TGTGCCAGCAGCTTAGTGGCAGGGACCAAGTACTTC
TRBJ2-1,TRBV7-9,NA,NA,CASSHLPGPHYNEQFF,TGTGCCAGCTCACATCTCCCGGGACCACACTACAATGAGCAGTTCTTC
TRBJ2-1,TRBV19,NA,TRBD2,CASRADSVAGGSSYNEQFF,TGTGCCAGTAGGGCAGACTCGGTAGCGGGAGGGTCCTCCTACAATGAGCAGTTCTTC
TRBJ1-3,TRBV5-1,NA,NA,CASRPGTQVGNTIYF,TGCGCCAGCAGACCCGGGACCCAGGTGGGAAACACCATATATTTT
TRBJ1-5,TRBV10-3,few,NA,CAISPRGGGQPQHF,TGTGCCATCAGCCCAAGAGGGGGAGGCCAGCCCCAGCATTTT
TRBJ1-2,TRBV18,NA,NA,CASSPAQAMGGYTF,TGTGCCAGCTCACCAGCGCAGGCTATGGGTGGCTACACCTTC
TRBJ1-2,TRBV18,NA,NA,CASSPGAPGMGYTF,TGTGCCAGCTCACCCGGAGCACCGGGGATGGGCTACACCTTC
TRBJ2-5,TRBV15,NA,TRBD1,CATSRGGTGPQETQYF,TGTGCCACCAGCAGAGGTGGGACAGGACCGCAAGAGACCCAGTACTTC
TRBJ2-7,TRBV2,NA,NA,CASGGGGGPYEQYF,TGTGCCAGTGGGGGAGGTGGGGGACCCTACGAGCAGTACTTC
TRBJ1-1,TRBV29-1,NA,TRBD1,CSVGERQGGSGVTEAFF,TGCAGCGTTGGTGAGCGACAGGGGGGATCTGGGGTCACTGAAGCTTTCTTT
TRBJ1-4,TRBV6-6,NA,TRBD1,CASSLQGAGEKLFF,TGTGCCAGCAGCCTACAGGGGGCTGGAGAAAAACTGTTTTTT
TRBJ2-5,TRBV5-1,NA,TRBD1,CASSRQGQETQYF,TGCGCCAGCAGCCGACAGGGCCAAGAGACCCAGTACTTC
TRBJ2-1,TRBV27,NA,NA,CASSYYYNEQFF,TGTGCCAGCAGTTATTACTACAATGAGCAGTTCTTC
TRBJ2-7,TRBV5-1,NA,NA,CASSLAQGGAPYEQYF,TGCGCCAGCAGCTTAGCTCAGGGGGGTGCCCCCTACGAGCAGTACTTC
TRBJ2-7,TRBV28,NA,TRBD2,CASSGGATYEQYF,TGTGCCAGCAGCGGGGGGGCGACCTACGAGCAGTACTTC
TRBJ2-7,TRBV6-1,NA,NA,CASSGGWQGSSYEQYF,TGTGCCAGCAGTGGGGGTTGGCAGGGGAGCTCCTACGAGCAGTACTTC
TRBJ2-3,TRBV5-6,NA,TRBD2,CASSLDGTSGRFSDTQYF,TGTGCCAGCAGCTTGGATGGGACTAGCGGGAGATTTTCAGATACGCAGTATTTT
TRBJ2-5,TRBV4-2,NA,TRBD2,CASSRGLAGEGETQYF,TGTGCCAGCAGCCGAGGACTAGCGGGAGAGGGTGAGACCCAGTACTTC
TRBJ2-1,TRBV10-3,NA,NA,CAISESPGGAYNEQFF,TGTGCCATCAGTGAGTCGCCGGGGGGCGCCTACAATGAGCAGTTCTTC
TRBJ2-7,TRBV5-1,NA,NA,CASSTHQSTGTRYEQYF,TGCGCCAGCAGCACCCACCAGAGTACCGGTACCCGGTACGAGCAGTACTTC
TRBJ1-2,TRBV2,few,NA,CASYQSWTYGYTF,TGTGCCAGCTACCAATCATGGACTTATGGCTACACCTTC